Listed below are T cell receptor beta chains from one sample, sequenced in a study of T cells in Graves' hyperthyroidism and ophthalmopathy. TCRdb redid the calling of the multiplex PCR reads with MiXCR, one entry per CDR3 protein. The sample carries hundreds of thousands of distinct CDR3 sequences, 15% to 20% recorded once. Sample: blood. The receptors were gathered from a man aged 35 to 55 with Graves' ophthalmopathy. Both conserved end residues are part of each CDR3. The D gene is left open where the match is weak. Clone size appears in some rows only: once, few, many, or a class for an expanded clone.

cdr3_length j_call clone_size v_call d_call cdr3_nt cdr3_aa
15 TRBJ1-5 many TRBV11-2 . TGTGCCAGCAGCTCCCCTGGACGGTGGAATCAGCCCCAGCATTTT CASSSPGRWNQPQHF
13 TRBJ2-3 many TRBV10-3 . TGTGCCATCAGTGAAGGGGGTGTCGATACGCAGTATTTT CAISEGGVDTQYF
12 TRBJ1-1 many TRBV3-1 . TGTGCCAGCAGCCAGACGAACACTGAAGCTTTCTTT CASSQTNTEAFF
11 TRBJ2-1 . TRBV12-3/TRBV12-4 . TGTGCCAGCATGCGCTATTCTGAGCAGTTCTTC CASMRYSEQFF
15 TRBJ2-7 . TRBV28 TRBD2 TGTGCCAGCAGCCGACTCCTAGCGGGAGGGAACGAGCAGTACTTC CASSRLLAGGNEQYF
15 TRBJ1-6 once TRBV4-1 . TGCGCCAGCAGCTCCCCGACCCTCGGAACTTCACCCCTCCACTTT CASSSPTLGTSPLHF
15 TRBJ2-5 few TRBV7-2 . TGTGCCAGCAGCTTACTTTCAGGGGTTGGAGAGACCCAGTACTTC CASSLLSGVGETQYF
15 TRBJ2-7 few TRBV5-1 . TGCGCCAGCAGCTTGGACGGGGGACCGGGGTACGAGCAGTACTTC CASSLDGGPGYEQYF
14 TRBJ2-1 . TRBV11-2 TRBD1 TGTGCCAGCAGCCCCATTGCAGGGGGCGATGAGCAGTTCTTC CASSPIAGGDEQFF
14 TRBJ1-2 . TRBV19 . TGTGCCAGTACCCGGGGATGGGCAAACTATGGCTACACCTTC CASTRGWANYGYTF
11 TRBJ2-1 . TRBV6-2/TRBV6-3 . TGTGCCAGCAGTTACTCTCATGAGCAGTTCTTC CASSYSHEQFF
16 TRBJ1-5 . TRBV6-1 . TGTGCCAGCAGCCCGGGACACCGTTATAGCAATCAGCCCCAGCATTTT CASSPGHRYSNQPQHF
17 TRBJ1-5 many TRBV6-1 TRBD1 TGTGCCAGCAGAGGGGACAGAAACAGCCTTAGCAATCAGCCCCAGCATTTT CASRGDRNSLSNQPQHF
15 TRBJ1-2 many TRBV20-1 TRBD1 TGCAGTGCTTCCCGAGACAGGGGTATTGACTATGGCTACACCTTC CSASRDRGIDYGYTF
15 TRBJ2-2 . TRBV2 . . CASGGGQRTPGSCFF
15 TRBJ1-1 few TRBV6-1 . TGTGCTGTAACTGCTCCGAGGGGGATGAACACTGAAGCTTTCTTT CAVTAPRGMNTEAFF
13 TRBJ2-5 many TRBV18 . TGTGCCAGCTCACCAGATGGCCAAGAGACCCAGTACTTC CASSPDGQETQYF
14 TRBJ2-1 many TRBV5-1 . TGCGCCAGCAGCTTGGGACTGACTAACAATGAGCAGTTCTTC CASSLGLTNNEQFF
14 TRBJ2-7 . TRBV2 TRBD1 TGTGCCAGTAATATCCCGGGACAGGCCTACGAGCAGTACTTC CASNIPGQAYEQYF
13 TRBJ2-7 many TRBV12-3/TRBV12-4 . TGTGCCAGCAGTCTAATAAGCTCCTACGAGCAGTACTTC CASSLISSYEQYF
16 TRBJ1-1 few TRBV6-2/TRBV6-3 . TGTGCCAGCAGTTACTGGGCAGAACCCTTGAACACTGAAGCTTTCTTT CASSYWAEPLNTEAFF
14 TRBJ1-4 few TRBV5-6 TRBD1 TGTGCCAGCAGCTTCGGACAGGTGAAGGAAAAACTGTTTTTT CASSFGQVKEKLFF
15 TRBJ2-1 many TRBV2 TRBD2 TGTGCCAGCACCGGGACTATCGGGATGGTGGGAGAGCAGTTCTTC CASTGTIGMVGEQFF
12 TRBJ2-2 few TRBV9 . TGTGCCAGCAGCGGGTGGACCGGGGAGCTGTTTTTT CASSGWTGELFF
17 TRBJ2-2 many TRBV12-3/TRBV12-4 . TGTGCCAGCAGTTTAGCTCCCGTTCCGGGGGGCAGGATGGGGCTGTTTTTT CASSLAPVPGGRMGLFF
13 TRBJ2-1 few TRBV6-1 TRBD1 TGTGCCAGCAGCCGGACAGGGTCGAATGAGCAGTTCTTC CASSRTGSNEQFF
14 TRBJ1-1 many TRBV18 . TGTGCCAGCTCACCACTTGGGGATATCACTGAAGCTTTCTTT CASSPLGDITEAFF
13 TRBJ1-6 . TRBV20-1 TRBD1 TGCAGTGCTAGAAACCAGGGGGATTCACCCCTCCACTTT CSARNQGDSPLHF
14 TRBJ2-2 . TRBV7-3 . TGTGCCAGCAGCTTAAACAGGGTTACCGGGGAGCTGTTTTTT CASSLNRVTGELFF
15 TRBJ2-3 many TRBV29-1 TRBD1 TGCAGCGTCACACCGGGACAGGGGGCCACAGATACGCAGTATTTT CSVTPGQGATDTQYF
16 TRBJ1-1 many TRBV11-1 TRBD1 TGTGCCAGCAGCCCCATGCCCGGACAGGGGGGGACTGAAGCTTTCTTT CASSPMPGQGGTEAFF
15 TRBJ2-2 . TRBV19 . TGTGCCAGTAATCACGGAGGATCTTACACCGGGGAGCTGTTTTTT CASNHGGSYTGELFF
14 TRBJ1-5 . TRBV19 . TGTGCCAGTAGGGGGGCTTATAGCAATCAGCCCCAGCATTTT CASRGAYSNQPQHF
14 TRBJ1-5 . TRBV28 . TGTGCCTATTCCGGCGGGAATAGCAATCAGCCCCAGCATTTT CAYSGGNSNQPQHF
14 TRBJ2-7 few TRBV6-1 TRBD2 TGTGCCAGCACAGTAGCGGGGGAAGGGTACGAGCAGTACTTC CASTVAGEGYEQYF
18 TRBJ1-1 many TRBV28 TRBD1 TGTGCCAGCTACCAGGGCCGGGACAGGGGGTTAATGTACACTGAAGCTTTCTTT CASYQGRDRGLMYTEAFF
14 TRBJ2-1 . TRBV29-1 TRBD2 TGCAGCGTTGGAGGAGCGGGAGTGAACAATGAGCAGTTCTTC CSVGGAGVNNEQFF
18 TRBJ2-3 . TRBV7-8 TRBD2 TGTGCCAGCAGCTTACCACCCTGGACTAGCGGGAGCGAAGATACGCAGTATTTT CASSLPPWTSGSEDTQYF
15 TRBJ2-5 many TRBV7-3 TRBD1 TGTGCCAGCAGTTATCAGCCGGGACAGCGGGAGACCCAGTACTTC CASSYQPGQRETQYF
14 TRBJ2-2 many TRBV7-9 . TGTGCCAGCACCGGACTCTTAAGTACCGGGGAGCTGTTTTTT CASTGLLSTGELFF
16 TRBJ1-4 . TRBV5-5 . TGTGCCAGCAGCTCTTACAGCGTCGGGACTAATGAAAAACTGTTTTTT CASSSYSVGTNEKLFF
15 TRBJ2-6 . TRBV6-1 . TGTGCCAGCAGTTGGGGGTCCCCTGGGGCCAACGTCCTGACTTTC CASSWGSPGANVLTF
15 TRBJ2-3 few TRBV6-2/TRBV6-3 TRBD2 TGTGCCAGTCGCCTCCGGGGGGGAAACACAGATACGCAGTATTTT CASRLRGGNTDTQYF
17 TRBJ2-5 few TRBV6-5 . TGTGCCAGCAGTTACTGGGGGGTACGGGGAAACCAAGAGACCCAGTACTTC CASSYWGVRGNQETQYF